This T cell receptor (beta chain) was sequenced for a study of blood T cell repertoires in COVID-19. Germline CDR1 LGHNA, CDR2 YSLEER. The trim removed 4 bases at V and 7 bases at J, leaving 13 bases unmatched. The length of the CDR3 is 15 residues. Sequencing was performed with immunoSEQ multiplex PCR; in TCRdb, only in-frame clones are kept and a portion is missing. The sample contains 150,000 to 200,000 clones, just over 90% of which appear only once. The V gene is TRBV4-3, the J gene TRBJ2-7, with 7 bases that match TRBD1. This clonotype originated in a woman aged 60-70 years with COVID-19, enrolled during active disease. Material for sequencing was peripheral blood. CDR3 coding DNA: TGCGCCAGCAGCCCTCCACCTCTACGGGACAGTGAGCAGTACTTC. Protein: CASSPPPLRDSEQYF.